The T cell receptor beta chain described here comes from a study of T cell repertoires in cytomegalovirus infection. Whole-study context: CMV infection and matching HLA type were both indicated by public TCR beta signatures.

MiXCR, applied by TCRdb to the reads, yields one record per CDR3 protein. In the table there are roughly 640,000 distinct CDR3 sequences, around 24% of which are singletons. Study-wide results and caveats: CMV carriers having the relevant HLA were flagged by cumulative public TCR beta family frequency. Across the ex vivo response, the dominant clonotypes were HLA-C-restricted CMV-specific TCR beta clonotypes.

Note on this clonotype: Antigen unknown.

V gave up 2 bases and J gave up 3 bases, with 14 bases separating them. Germline CDR1 is MNHNY and CDR2 is SVGAGI (reference sequence). CDR3 length: 15 residues. Sequenced material: CD8+ T cells from PBMCs. The gene calls are TRBV6-6 and TRBJ2-7; a possible D gene is TRBD1 (6 bases). This clonotype originated in a human donor in good health (CMV status not recorded). Some clones in this sample may be carry-over from other donors' samples. As DNA, the CDR3 is TGTGCCAGCAGTTACGGGCTAGTAGGGGGCTACGAGCAGTACTTC. The encoded protein is CASSYGLVGGYEQYF.